One and the same sample provided the 31 T cell receptor beta chains below, sequenced in a study of shared clonotypes between healthy human individuals. Data came from immunoSEQ multiplex PCR; TCRdb stores just in-frame clones and leaves some out. This sample has roughly 2.2 million clones, with 85% to 95% found just once. The sample consisted of naive CD4+ T cells from PBMCs. As for subset: CD45RA+ positively selected. These receptors all stem from a man aged 18 to 30 in good health. Some clones in this sample may be carry-over from other donors' samples.

The chain carries TRBV20-1 and TRBJ1-2; D remains ambiguous. The CDR3 is 11 residues long. Germline values: CDR1 DFQATT, CDR2 SNEGSKA (reference sequence). V lost 5 bases, J lost 5 bases, and 9 bases lay in between. CDR3 coding DNA: TGCAGTGCTGGAGGGTTTTATGGCTACACCTTC. This sequence encodes CSAGGFYGYTF.

A remark on this clone: The same CDR3 arises from other DNA sequences in this sample as well. The chain couples TRBV7-2 to TRBJ2-3; D not resolved. The V end was cut by 0 bases, the J end by 1 base, with 5 bases between. Per germline, CDR1 SGHTA and CDR2 FQGNSA. This CDR3 is built from 14 residues. As DNA, the CDR3 is TGTGCCAGCAGCTTAGCGCTGGGCACAGATACGCAGTATTTT. It translates to CASSLALGTDTQYF.

Of note for this clone: Other DNA sequences in this specimen translate into the identical CDR3. The chain couples TRBV6-5 to TRBJ2-2; D ambiguous. The CDR3 covers 12 residues. Trimming stripped 6 bases from V and 2 bases from J, with 4 bases between. Per the germline V gene, CDR1 is MNHEY and CDR2 is SVGAGI. The CDR3 sequence: CASSLNTGELFF. The CDR3 nucleotides read TGTGCCAGCAGCCTAAACACCGGGGAGCTGTTTTTT.

This clone appeared a few times. The sample contains more than one DNA sequence encoding this CDR3. The rearrangement uses TRBV10-3 and TRBJ2-5; D is unresolved. The CDR3 has 12 amino acids. The germline V gene encodes CDR1 ENHRY and CDR2 SYGVKD. V lost 1 base to trimming and J lost 0 bases, with 0 bases between them. CDR3 protein: CAISEYQETQYF. The CDR3 nucleotides are TGTGCCATCAGTGAGTACCAAGAGACCCAGTACTTC.

V usage is TRBV28 and J usage is TRBJ1-3; no reliable D call. The CDR3 has 15 amino acids. Between the trimmed V and J ends, which lost 2 bases and 0 bases, there was a span of 8 bases. Germline V gene data show CDR1 as MDHEN and CDR2 as SYDVKM. Written as DNA, the CDR3 is TGTGCCAGCAGTTTAGTTACGGGCTCTGGAAACACCATATATTTT. Translation gives CASSLVTGSGNTIYF.

This rearrangement joins TRBV5-6 to TRBJ2-5, with TRBD1 matching 8 bases. The junction had 10 bases not matched to a gene; V was cut back by 5 bases and J by 4 bases. Germline V gene lookup returns CDR1 SGHDT and CDR2 YYEEEE. This CDR3 has 15 residues. In DNA, the CDR3 is TGTGCCAGCAGATACACAGGGGGAATAGGAGAGACCCAGTACTTC. This gives the protein CASRYTGGIGETQYF.

The rearrangement uses TRBV5-4 and TRBJ2-1, with D possibly matching TRBD2 (6 bases). This CDR3 has 15 amino acids. Deletions cut 4 bases from V and 4 bases from J, with 15 bases between. Germline loops: CDR1 SGHNT, CDR2 YYREEE (reference sequence). The DNA for the CDR3 is TGTGCCAGCAGCCCTGGCCATCGGGAGTACAATGAGCAGTTCTTC. This codes for CASSPGHREYNEQFF.

The J gene is TRBJ2-2, the V gene TRBV5-4; D is undetermined. CDR1 is SGHNT and CDR2 is YYREEE in the germline V gene (reference sequence). The V end was cut by 3 bases, the J end by 3 bases, with 18 bases between. CDR3 size: 17 residues. Here the CDR3 reads CASSSGLGGIDTGELFF. The CDR3, as DNA: TGTGCCAGCAGCTCGGGTCTAGGTGGAATTGACACCGGGGAGCTGTTTTTT.

In nucleotides, the CDR3 is TGTGCCAGCAGCTCCGGGGGACAGGGGTATGAGCAGTTCTTC. This gives the protein CASSSGGQGYEQFF. The V gene is TRBV7-9, the J gene TRBJ2-1, with 10 positions matching TRBD1. This CDR3 comprises 14 residues. After removal of 4 bases from V and 8 bases from J, the junction contained 5 bases not matched to a gene. The germline V gene has CDR1 SEHNR and CDR2 FQNEAQ (reference sequence).

The chain joins TRBV6-5 to TRBJ2-1, with TRBD2 matching over 11 bases. V shed 6 bases, J shed 5 bases, and the junction held 6 bases outside the gene matches. This CDR3 has 15 residues. CDR1 is MNHEY and CDR2 is SVGAGI in the germline V gene. For the CDR3, the DNA is TGTGCCAGCAGCTGGACTAGCGGGCCCGACAATGAGCAGTTCTTC. Translation: CASSWTSGPDNEQFF.

The chain joins TRBV28 to TRBJ1-2, with a possible D match to TRBD1 (6 bases). CDR3 length: 15 residues. The germline gives CDR1 MDHEN, CDR2 SYDVKM. V dropped 7 bases and J dropped 0 bases, with 15 bases sitting between them. The CDR3 reads CASTTGFPSNYGYTF. DNA for the CDR3: TGTGCCAGCACCACAGGGTTCCCATCTAACTATGGCTACACCTTC.

V usage is TRBV4-3 and J usage is TRBJ2-1, with 12 bases aligning to TRBD1. CDR3 length equals 18 residues. V was clipped by 0 bases and J by 8 bases; unmatched bases: 11. Per germline, CDR1 LGHNA and CDR2 YSLEER. The CDR3 loop is CASSQDRFGTGGSYEQFF. The CDR3 coding sequence is TGCGCCAGCAGCCAAGATCGGTTCGGGACAGGGGGCTCATATGAGCAGTTCTTC.

This chain joins TRBV28 and TRBJ2-1; the match to TRBD1 covers 7 bases. V shed 4 bases and J 5 bases; nucleotides not matched to a gene: 11. Germline lookup yields CDR1 MDHEN and CDR2 SYDVKM. This CDR3 has 16 amino acids. CDR3 DNA sequence: TGTGCCAGCAGTTCGAGGAACAGGGGACGGCACAATGAGCAGTTCTTC. Residues: CASSSRNRGRHNEQFF.

This chain connects TRBV4-1 to TRBJ1-1, with D possibly TRBD1 on 5 matching bases. Germline V gene lookup returns CDR1 MGHRA and CDR2 YSYEKL. The CDR3 has 15 residues. Trimming took off 4 bases at V and 2 bases at J, with 14 bases between the two ends. The CDR3 here is CASSRKRQSNTEAFF. The CDR3 DNA sequence: TGCGCCAGCAGCCGCAAAAGACAGAGTAACACTGAAGCTTTCTTT.

The chain is built from TRBV6-5 and TRBJ1-1; D gene uncertain. The germline CDR1 and CDR2 sequences are MNHEY and SVGAGI. The CDR3 totals 15 residues. V lost 0 bases, J lost 5 bases, and 13 bases lay in between. CDR3 region: CASSYSAAGTTEAFF. The CDR3 DNA reads TGTGCCAGCAGTTACTCGGCTGCCGGTACGACTGAAGCTTTCTTT.

The count of this clone is one. The chain is built from TRBV11-2 and TRBJ2-1, with a possible D match to TRBD1 (5 bases). This CDR3 comprises 16 residues. The germline V gene encodes CDR1 SGHAT and CDR2 FQNNGV. V lost 4 bases to trimming and J lost 4 bases, with 17 bases between them. The CDR3 DNA is TGTGCCAGCAGCTCCAGGGCCGGCGACAGTTACAATGAGCAGTTCTTC. Encoded protein: CASSSRAGDSYNEQFF.

The V call is TRBV5-1, the J call TRBJ2-3, with 12 bases fitting TRBD1. This CDR3 is built from 18 residues. Germline trimming cut 0 bases from V and 4 bases from J; bases unmatched to any gene: 9. In germline, CDR1 is SGHRS, CDR2 YFSETQ. CDR3 DNA: TGCGCCAGCAGCTTGGAAGTCCAGGGGACAGGGGGCTCAGATACGCAGTATTTT. Amino acids: CASSLEVQGTGGSDTQYF.

V and J are TRBV7-9 and TRBJ2-5; D ambiguous. The CDR3 has 13 amino acids. V was shortened by 2 bases and J by 3 bases, with 7 bases between the two germline ends. In germline, CDR1 is SEHNR, CDR2 FQNEAQ (reference sequence). The CDR3: CASSLTPEETQYF. For the CDR3, the DNA is TGTGCCAGCAGCTTAACGCCAGAAGAGACCCAGTACTTC.

J is TRBJ2-7 and V is TRBV6-6; no clear D. The CDR3 spans 11 residues. Trimming removed 2 bases from V and 6 bases from J, with 5 bases in between. In germline, CDR1 is MNHNY, CDR2 SVGAGI (reference sequence). The CDR3 DNA sequence: TGTGCCAGCAGTTACGGGTTCGAGCAGTACTTC. Its translation is CASSYGFEQYF.

The gene calls are TRBV10-3 and TRBJ2-7; D ambiguous. CDR1 and CDR2 from the germline V gene are ENHRY and SYGVKD. This CDR3 has 11 residues. V lost 10 bases and J lost 5, with 12 bases in between. DNA for the CDR3: TGTGCCAGCACAAAGAGGAACGAGCAGTACTTC. This gives the protein CASTKRNEQYF.

This sequence joins TRBV7-8 and TRBJ2-6; TRBD1 matches at 11 bases. With 5 bases clipped from V and 1 base from J, the junction kept 7 bases outside the gene matches. The CDR3 has 18 amino acids. Germline V lookup: CDR1 SGHVS, CDR2 FQNEAQ. For the CDR3, the DNA is TGTGCCAGCAGCGGATGGACAGGGGGCTTTTCTGGGGCCAACGTCCTGACTTTC. It encodes CASSGWTGGFSGANVLTF.

V usage is TRBV5-1 and J usage is TRBJ1-1; D call uncertain. This CDR3 is built from 17 residues. CDR1 and CDR2 (germline): SGHRS, YFSETQ. V was cut by 1 base and J by 4 bases, with 20 bases left in between. CDR3 in amino acids: CASSLNGLKGSSTEAFF. The CDR3 nucleotides read TGCGCCAGCAGCTTGAATGGTTTGAAAGGGAGTAGCACTGAAGCTTTCTTT.

The rearrangement links TRBV5-1 to TRBJ2-3; 9 positions match TRBD2. The V gene's germline CDR1 is SGHRS and CDR2 YFSETQ. The V segment lost 2 bases and the J segment 3 bases; nucleotides outside the gene matches: 7. The CDR3 runs 16 residues. DNA of the CDR3: TGCGCCAGCAGCTTTGGGGATAGCGGGAGAACAGATACGCAGTATTTT. Amino acids: CASSFGDSGRTDTQYF.

This sequence joins TRBV11-3 and TRBJ2-7; D not resolved. Trimming pared 5 bases from V and 6 bases from J, leaving 20 bases between. The CDR3 loop spans 15 amino acids. Germline CDR1 and CDR2: SGHNT and YENEEA. CDR3: CASSIHWSGVLEQYF. CDR3 DNA: TGTGCCAGCAGCATTCACTGGAGTGGAGTCCTCGAGCAGTACTTC.

The chain recombines TRBV29-1 with TRBJ1-1, with D possibly matching TRBD1 (5 bases). The CDR3 contains 14 residues. The germline V gene has CDR1 SQVTM and CDR2 ANQGSEA. Trimming took off 4 bases at V and 0 bases at J, with 12 bases between the two ends. CDR3: CSVVGWGLNTEAFF. The CDR3 DNA reads as TGCAGCGTTGTCGGATGGGGCCTGAACACTGAAGCTTTCTTT. Filled out from reference TRBV29-1 and TRBJ1-1, the complete variable domain reads SAVISQKPSRDICQRGTSLTIQCQVDSQVTMMFWYRQQPGQSLTLIATANQGSEATYESGFVIDKFPISRPNLTFSTLTVSNMSPEDSSIYLCSVVGWGLNTEAFFGQGTRLTVV.

This sequence joins TRBV6-1 and TRBJ1-3, with a possible D match to TRBD1 (6 bases). This CDR3 has 16 amino acids. Trimming took off 6 bases at V and 4 bases at J, with 19 bases between the two ends. Germline loops: CDR1 MNHNS, CDR2 SASEGT. CDR3 region: CASRELTTGTGNTIYF. Here the CDR3 DNA reads TGTGCCAGCAGGGAACTAACCACAGGGACCGGAAACACCATATATTTT.

The chain is built from TRBV28 and TRBJ2-2; D possibly corresponds to TRBD2 (6 bases). CDR1 is MDHEN, CDR2 SYDVKM, per germline. The CDR3 has 16 amino acids. The V gene lost 7 bases and the J gene lost 2 bases, with 17 bases spanning the gap. The CDR3 nucleotides read TGTGCCAGCACCCACACCGGGGGAACTAACACCGGGGAGCTGTTTTTT. Amino acids: CASTHTGGTNTGELFF. Together with reference TRBV28 and TRBJ2-2, the CDR3 gives the full variable domain: DVKVTQSSRYLVKRTGEKVFLECVQDMDHENMFWYRQDPGLGLRLIYFSYDVKMKEKGDIPEGYSVSREKKERFSLILESASTNQTSMYLCASTHTGGTNTGELFFGEGSRLTVL.

The genes are TRBV30 and TRBJ2-5, with a possible D match to TRBD1 (6 bases). V was trimmed by 4 bases and J by 4 bases, leaving 19 bases between them. This CDR3 region has 15 residues. Germline V gene lookup returns CDR1 GTSNPN and CDR2 SVGIG (reference sequence). The CDR3 reads CAWTLGGTQRETQYF. In DNA form, the CDR3 reads TGTGCCTGGACATTAGGGGGTACTCAGCGAGAGACCCAGTACTTC.

J is TRBJ2-3 and V is TRBV5-1, with a tentative D call TRBD2 (6 bases). Germline V gene lookup returns CDR1 SGHRS and CDR2 YFSETQ. V was trimmed by 4 bases and J by 9 bases, leaving 15 bases between them. This CDR3 spans 13 amino acids. The DNA for the CDR3 is TGCGCCAGCAGCGCATCTAGCGAGGAGACGCAGTATTTT. Amino acid sequence: CASSASSEETQYF.

This clone occurred a few times. Other DNA sequences in this specimen translate into the identical CDR3. The chain joins TRBV7-9 to TRBJ2-5; D unresolved. This CDR3 spans 10 amino acids. The V gene's germline CDR1 is SEHNR and CDR2 FQNEAQ (reference sequence). Trimming shortened V by 5 bases and J by 5 bases, and 3 bases separated the two germline ends. The CDR3 DNA sequence: TGTGCCAGCAGCCGGGAGACCCAGTACTTC. It codes for CASSRETQYF.

Worth noting for this clone: Within the sample, other DNA sequences also encode this same CDR3. The chain couples TRBV5-1 to TRBJ2-3, with unresolved D. CDR1 and CDR2 from the germline V gene are SGHRS and YFSETQ. This CDR3 region has 14 residues. The V and J ends lost 1 base and 1 base respectively, with 7 bases between them. The DNA of the CDR3 is TGCGCCAGCAGCTTGAGTCAGGGCACAGATACGCAGTATTTT. This gives the protein CASSLSQGTDTQYF.